These T cell receptor beta chains were read from a single sample in a study of shared clonotypes between healthy human individuals. Here immunoSEQ multiplex PCR was the method, and the copy in TCRdb shows in-frame clones only, minus some. The table shows approximately 2,200,000 clones, with 85% to 95% occurring only once. Sequenced sample: naive CD8+ T cells from PBMCs. These receptor sequences come from a man aged 18 to 30 in good health. Some clones in this sample may be carry-over from other donors' samples. Both conserved end residues are part of each CDR3. D genes are given only for firm matches. For some rows the clone size is stated as once, few or many, or as a class when expanded; others skip it.

D gene	clone size	V gene	J gene	CDR3 DNA	CDR3 protein
-	-	TRBV5-1	TRBJ2-1	TGCGCCAGCAACGAAGATCTCAATGAGCAGTTCTTC	CASNEDLNEQFF
-	-	TRBV2	TRBJ1-1	TGTGCCAGCAGTGGAACAGCTATGAACACTGAAGCTTTCTTT	CASSGTAMNTEAFF
-	few	TRBV19	TRBJ2-4	TGTGCCAGTAGCCAGGGTGCCATTCAGTACTTC	CASSQGAIQYF
TRBD1	-	TRBV5-6	TRBJ1-1	TGTGCCAGCAGCTTGGAGGACAGGGTCGAAGAAGCTTTCTTT	CASSLEDRVEEAFF
TRBD1	-	TRBV28	TRBJ1-5	TGTGCCAGCAGTTTGGGGGCAGGGGGAGCCCAGCATTTT	CASSLGAGGAQHF
-	-	TRBV7-9	TRBJ2-2	TGTGCCAGCACCCCCGGGCTAGGGGAGCTGTTTTTT	CASTPGLGELFF
-	once	TRBV6-5	TRBJ1-2	TGTGCCAGCAGTTATACTCAGGGCGGTGGCTACACCTTC	CASSYTQGGGYTF
TRBD2	-	TRBV30	TRBJ2-3	TGTGCCTGGAGTGAGGGACTAGCGGGAATGGAGGGCACAGATACGCAGTATTTT	CAWSEGLAGMEGTDTQYF
TRBD2	-	TRBV4-1	TRBJ2-3	TGCGCCAGCAGCCAAGATTCCGGGACTAGCGGAGACACAGATACGCAGTATTTT	CASSQDSGTSGDTDTQYF
TRBD2	-	TRBV5-8	TRBJ2-1	TGTGCCAGCAGCCCCGGACTAGCGGGAGTTGATGAGCAGTTCTTC	CASSPGLAGVDEQFF
TRBD1	-	TRBV11-2	TRBJ2-7	TGTGCCAGCAGCTGGGGACAGGGAACCTACGAGCAGTACTTC	CASSWGQGTYEQYF
-	-	TRBV4-3	TRBJ1-2	TGCGCCAGCAGCGAGTGGACAGTCGGGGAGGGAACCTATGGCTACACCTTC	CASSEWTVGEGTYGYTF
-	-	TRBV9	TRBJ2-7	TGTGCCAGCAGCGTCGGCTCTTCCTACGAGCAGTACTTC	CASSVGSSYEQYF
TRBD1	-	TRBV19	TRBJ1-1	TGTGCCAGTATTCCTGACAGGGGAAGAAGCACTGAAGCTTTCTTT	CASIPDRGRSTEAFF
-	-	TRBV9	TRBJ1-2	TGTGCCAGTAAGGGTCGTGGCCCCTATGGCTACACCTTC	CASKGRGPYGYTF
-	-	TRBV28	TRBJ2-1	TGTGCCAGCAGCCCACTATCAGGAGGGTTTTCCAATGAGCAGTTCTTC	CASSPLSGGFSNEQFF
TRBD2	-	TRBV7-8	TRBJ2-5	TGTGCCAGCAGCTCCGAACATAGCGGGAACAAACCCCAAGAGACCCAGTACTTC	CASSSEHSGNKPQETQYF
-	-	TRBV6-5	TRBJ2-2	TGTGCCACCAAACACCGGGAGCTGTTTTTT	CATKHRELFF
-	-	TRBV28	TRBJ1-5	TGTGCCAGCAGCCGCAGTGAAGGAAACCGTTACAATCAGCCCCAGCATTTT	CASSRSEGNRYNQPQHF
TRBD2	-	TRBV10-2	TRBJ2-1	TGCGCCAGCAGTGAGTTAAGCGGGAGCCCGACCAATGAGCAGTTCTTC	CASSELSGSPTNEQFF
TRBD2	-	TRBV29-1	TRBJ2-7	TGCAGCGTCATTAGCGGGAGTGTTTACGAGCAGTACTTC	CSVISGSVYEQYF
-	-	TRBV11-2	TRBJ2-3	TGTGCCAGCAGCTTACTAGAGGAGGATACGCAGTATTTT	CASSLLEEDTQYF
-	-	TRBV20-1	TRBJ2-7	TGCAGTGCTAGTAGTCGCGGGGAGCAGTACTTC	CSASSRGEQYF
-	-	TRBV6-6	TRBJ2-7	TGTGCCAGCAGTTATACTCGCCCCGAGCAGTACTTC	CASSYTRPEQYF
-	-	TRBV27	TRBJ2-3	TGTGCCAGCAGTTGGGCAGCCCTTTCCACAGATACGCAGTATTTT	CASSWAALSTDTQYF
-	-	TRBV6-5	TRBJ2-3	TGTGCCAGCAGTTACTCAGATACGCAGTATTTT	CASSYSDTQYF
-	-	TRBV28	TRBJ2-7	TGTGCCAGCAGTTCTCCCACCGGGCAGTACTTC	CASSSPTGQYF
TRBD1	-	TRBV11-2	TRBJ1-2	TGTGCCAGCAGCGTAACAGGGGCCGATGGCTACACCTTC	CASSVTGADGYTF
-	-	TRBV6-5	TRBJ1-4	TGTGCCAGCAGTCACCGCGCAACTAATGAAAAACTGTTTTTT	CASSHRATNEKLFF
-	-	TRBV27	TRBJ2-3	TGTGCCAGCAGTTTGTTCAGCGGTACAGATACGCAGTATTTT	CASSLFSGTDTQYF
TRBD1	-	TRBV6-1	TRBJ1-2	TGTGCCAGCAGTGAAGTCGGGAGACTGACAGGGGATGGCTATGGCTACACCTTC	CASSEVGRLTGDGYGYTF
-	once	TRBV11-2	TRBJ1-1	TGTGCCAGCAGCCCTTTAGGGGGGTTAAACATTGAAGCTTTCTTT	CASSPLGGLNIEAFF
-	-	TRBV7-9	TRBJ2-7	TGTGCCAGCAGTTATAGCGGAGACTACGAGCAGTACTTC	CASSYSGDYEQYF
-	-	TRBV19	TRBJ2-7	TGTGCCAGTAGTGCCGGATGGGGTGGCTCCTACGAGCAGTACTTC	CASSAGWGGSYEQYF
TRBD2	-	TRBV7-9	TRBJ2-1	TGTGCCAGCAGCTTAGTGCTAGCGGGAAGATACAATGAGCAGTTCTTC	CASSLVLAGRYNEQFF
TRBD1	few	TRBV9	TRBJ1-2	TGTGCCAGCAGCCCCGGGGACAGGGGTTGGGGCTACACCTTC	CASSPGDRGWGYTF
TRBD1	-	TRBV7-9	TRBJ2-7	TGTGCCACCCAAGGGGACAGTTCCTACGAGCAGTACTTC	CATQGDSSYEQYF
TRBD2	-	TRBV6-1	TRBJ2-3	TGTGCCAGCGATACCGGGAGGGCCGACGGTACGCAGTATTTT	CASDTGRADGTQYF
TRBD1	-	TRBV7-8	TRBJ2-1	TGTGCCAGCAGGCACGTAGGGACAGCGCACAATGAGCAGTTCTTC	CASRHVGTAHNEQFF
-	-	TRBV7-9	TRBJ2-1	TGTGCCAGCAGCCCCAACTTCAATGAGCAGTTCTTC	CASSPNFNEQFF
TRBD1	once	TRBV10-3	TRBJ1-2	TGTGCCATCAGTGAGTCGTCCACAGGGGAGGACTATGGCTACACCTTC	CAISESSTGEDYGYTF
-	-	TRBV30	TRBJ1-5	TGTGCCTGGAGTGTTCCTATAGCGAATCAGCCCCAGCATTTT	CAWSVPIANQPQHF